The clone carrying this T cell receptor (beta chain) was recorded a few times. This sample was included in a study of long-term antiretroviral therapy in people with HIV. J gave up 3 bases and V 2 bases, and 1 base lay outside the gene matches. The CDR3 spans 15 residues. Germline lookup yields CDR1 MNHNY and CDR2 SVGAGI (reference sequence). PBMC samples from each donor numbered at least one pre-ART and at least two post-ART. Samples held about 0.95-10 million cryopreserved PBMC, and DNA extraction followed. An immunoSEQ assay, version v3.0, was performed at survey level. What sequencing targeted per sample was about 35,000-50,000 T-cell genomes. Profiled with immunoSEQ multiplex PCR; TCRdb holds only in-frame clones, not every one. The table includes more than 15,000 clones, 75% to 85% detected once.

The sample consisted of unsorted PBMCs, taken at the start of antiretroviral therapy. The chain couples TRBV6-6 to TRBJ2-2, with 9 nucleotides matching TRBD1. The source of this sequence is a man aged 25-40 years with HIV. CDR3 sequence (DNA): TGTGCCAGCAGTTACAGGGACAGGGACACCGGGGAGCTGTTTTTT. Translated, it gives CASSYRDRDTGELFF.